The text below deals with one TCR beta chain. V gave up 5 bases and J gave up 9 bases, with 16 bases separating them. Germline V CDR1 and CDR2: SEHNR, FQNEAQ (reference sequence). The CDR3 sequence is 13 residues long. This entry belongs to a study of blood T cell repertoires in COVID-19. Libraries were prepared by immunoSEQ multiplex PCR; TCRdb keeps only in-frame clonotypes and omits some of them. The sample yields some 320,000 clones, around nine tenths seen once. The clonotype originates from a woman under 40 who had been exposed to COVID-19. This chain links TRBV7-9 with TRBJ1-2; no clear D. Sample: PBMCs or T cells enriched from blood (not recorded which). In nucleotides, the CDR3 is TGTGCCAGCAGCCAGATGAGGGAAGGTAGCTACACCTTC. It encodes CASSQMREGSYTF.